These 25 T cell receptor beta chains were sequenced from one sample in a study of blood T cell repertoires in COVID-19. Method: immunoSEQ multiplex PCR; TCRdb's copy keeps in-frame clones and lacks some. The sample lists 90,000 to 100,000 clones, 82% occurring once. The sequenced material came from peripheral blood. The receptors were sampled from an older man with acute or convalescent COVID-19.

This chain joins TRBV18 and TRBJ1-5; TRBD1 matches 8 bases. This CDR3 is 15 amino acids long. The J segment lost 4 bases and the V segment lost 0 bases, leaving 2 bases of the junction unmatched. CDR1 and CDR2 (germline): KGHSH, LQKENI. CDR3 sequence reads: CASSPPGQGNQPQHF. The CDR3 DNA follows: TGTGCCAGCTCACCACCTGGACAGGGTAATCAGCCCCAGCATTTT.

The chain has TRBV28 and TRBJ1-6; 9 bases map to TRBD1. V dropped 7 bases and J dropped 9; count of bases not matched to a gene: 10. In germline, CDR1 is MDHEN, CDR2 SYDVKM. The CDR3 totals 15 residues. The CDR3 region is CASIPPQGAASPLHF. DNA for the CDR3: TGTGCCAGCATCCCACCACAGGGGGCGGCTTCACCCCTCCACTTT.

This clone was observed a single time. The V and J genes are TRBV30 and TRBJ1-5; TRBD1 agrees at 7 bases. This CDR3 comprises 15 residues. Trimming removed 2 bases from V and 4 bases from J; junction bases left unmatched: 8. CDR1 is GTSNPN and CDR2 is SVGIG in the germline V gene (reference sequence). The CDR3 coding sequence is TGTGCCTGGAGTAGAGGACAGGCGAAGAATCAGCCCCAGCATTTT. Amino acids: CAWSRGQAKNQPQHF. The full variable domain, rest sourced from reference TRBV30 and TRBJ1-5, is SQTIHQWPATLVQPVGSPLSLECTVEGTSNPNLYWYRQAAGRGLQLLFYSVGIGQISSEVPQNLSASRPQDRQFILSSKKLLLSDSGFYLCAWSRGQAKNQPQHFGDGTRLSIL.

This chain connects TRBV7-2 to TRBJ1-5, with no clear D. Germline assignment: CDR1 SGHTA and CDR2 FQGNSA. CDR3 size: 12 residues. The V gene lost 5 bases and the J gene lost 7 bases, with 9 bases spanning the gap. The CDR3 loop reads CASSATGQPQHF. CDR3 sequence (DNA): TGTGCCAGCAGCGCTACGGGGCAGCCCCAGCATTTT.

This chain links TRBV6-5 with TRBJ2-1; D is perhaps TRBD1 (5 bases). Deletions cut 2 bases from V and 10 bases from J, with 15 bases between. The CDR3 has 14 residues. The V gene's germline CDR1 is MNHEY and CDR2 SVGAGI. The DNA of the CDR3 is TGTGCCAGCAGTTACCCAGGGAACCCGAGGGAGCAGTTCTTC. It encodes CASSYPGNPREQFF.

The CDR3, as DNA: TGTGCCAGCAGTTTTCTAGCGGGGGTGGTCGGGGAGCTGTTTTTT. This gives the protein CASSFLAGVVGELFF. The V call is TRBV28, the J call TRBJ2-2; TRBD2 agrees at 10 bases. After removal of 3 bases from V and 7 bases from J, the junction contained 5 bases not matched to a gene. Germline loops: CDR1 MDHEN, CDR2 SYDVKM. This CDR3 contains 15 residues.

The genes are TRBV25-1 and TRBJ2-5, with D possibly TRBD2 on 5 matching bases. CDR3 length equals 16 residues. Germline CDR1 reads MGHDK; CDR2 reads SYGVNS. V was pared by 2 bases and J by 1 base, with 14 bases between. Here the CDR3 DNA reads TGTGCCAGCAGTGAAAAGGTCGGAGGTGCCCAAGAGACCCAGTACTTC. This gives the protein CASSEKVGGAQETQYF.

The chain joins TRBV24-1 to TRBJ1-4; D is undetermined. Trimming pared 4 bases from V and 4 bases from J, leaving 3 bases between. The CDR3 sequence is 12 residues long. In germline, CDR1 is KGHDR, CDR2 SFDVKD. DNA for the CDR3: TGTGCCACCAGTGACTATAATGAAAAACTGTTTTTT. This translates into CATSDYNEKLFF.

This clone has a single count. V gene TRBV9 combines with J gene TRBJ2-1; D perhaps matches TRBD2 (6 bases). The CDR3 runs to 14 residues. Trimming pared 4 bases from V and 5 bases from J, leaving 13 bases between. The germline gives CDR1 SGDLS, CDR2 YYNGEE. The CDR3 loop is CASSPRGNHNEQFF. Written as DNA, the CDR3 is TGTGCCAGCAGCCCCCGGGGGAACCACAATGAGCAGTTCTTC.

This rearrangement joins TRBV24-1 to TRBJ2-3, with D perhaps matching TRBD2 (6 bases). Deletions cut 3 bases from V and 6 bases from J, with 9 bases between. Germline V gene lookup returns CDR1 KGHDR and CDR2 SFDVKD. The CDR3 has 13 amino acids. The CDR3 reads CATSDGAGDTQYF. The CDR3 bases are TGTGCCACCAGTGATGGGGCGGGGGATACGCAGTATTTT.

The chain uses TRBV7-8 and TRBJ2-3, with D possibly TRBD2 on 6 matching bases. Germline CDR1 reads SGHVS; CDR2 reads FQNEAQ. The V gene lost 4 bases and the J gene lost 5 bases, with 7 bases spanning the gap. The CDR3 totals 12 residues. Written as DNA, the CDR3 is TGTGCCAGCAGCTGGGGAGGAGATACGCAGTATTTT. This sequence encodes CASSWGGDTQYF.

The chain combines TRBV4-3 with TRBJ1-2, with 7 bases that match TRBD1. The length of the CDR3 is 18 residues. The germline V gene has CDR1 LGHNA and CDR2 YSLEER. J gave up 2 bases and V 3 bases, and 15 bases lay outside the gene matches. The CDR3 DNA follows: TGCGCCAGCAGCCACACTCCCGGGACAGCTTTCCCGAACTATGGCTACACCTTC. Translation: CASSHTPGTAFPNYGYTF.

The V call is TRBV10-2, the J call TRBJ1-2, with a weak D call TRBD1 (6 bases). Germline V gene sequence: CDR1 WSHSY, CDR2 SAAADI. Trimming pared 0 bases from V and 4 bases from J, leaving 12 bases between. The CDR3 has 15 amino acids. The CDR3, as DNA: TGCGCCAGCAGTGAGTCTGGGCACAGGGTCTATGGCTACACCTTC. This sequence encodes CASSESGHRVYGYTF.

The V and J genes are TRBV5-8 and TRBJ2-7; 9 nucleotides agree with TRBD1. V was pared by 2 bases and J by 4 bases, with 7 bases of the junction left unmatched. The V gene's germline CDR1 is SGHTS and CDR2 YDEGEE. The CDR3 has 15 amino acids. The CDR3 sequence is CASSFWDRDRYEQYF. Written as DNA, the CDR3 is TGTGCCAGCAGCTTCTGGGACAGGGATCGGTACGAGCAGTACTTC.

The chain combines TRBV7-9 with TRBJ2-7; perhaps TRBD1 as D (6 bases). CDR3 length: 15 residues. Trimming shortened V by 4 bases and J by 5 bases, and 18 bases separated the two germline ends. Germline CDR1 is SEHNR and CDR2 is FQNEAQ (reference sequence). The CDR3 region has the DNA TGTGCCAGCAGCTCTCAAATGGGGGCCAGGAACGAGCAGTACTTC. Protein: CASSSQMGARNEQYF.

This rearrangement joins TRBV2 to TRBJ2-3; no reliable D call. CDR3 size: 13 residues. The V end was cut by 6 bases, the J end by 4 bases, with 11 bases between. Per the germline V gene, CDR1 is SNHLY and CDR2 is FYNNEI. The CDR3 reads CASSLTSSDTQYF. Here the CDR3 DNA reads TGTGCCAGCAGCTTGACTTCATCAGATACGCAGTATTTT.

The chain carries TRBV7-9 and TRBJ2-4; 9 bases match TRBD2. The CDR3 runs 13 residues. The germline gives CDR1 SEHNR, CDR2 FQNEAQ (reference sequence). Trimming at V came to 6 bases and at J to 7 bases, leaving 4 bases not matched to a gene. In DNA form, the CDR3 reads TGTGCCAGCAGTATAGCGGGAGTCAACATTCAGTACTTC. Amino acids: CASSIAGVNIQYF.

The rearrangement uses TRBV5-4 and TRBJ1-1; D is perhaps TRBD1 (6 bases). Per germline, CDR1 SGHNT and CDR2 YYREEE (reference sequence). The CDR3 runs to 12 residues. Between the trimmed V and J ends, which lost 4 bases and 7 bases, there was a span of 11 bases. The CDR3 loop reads CASSAQGYEAFF. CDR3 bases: TGTGCCAGCAGCGCACAGGGATATGAAGCTTTCTTT.

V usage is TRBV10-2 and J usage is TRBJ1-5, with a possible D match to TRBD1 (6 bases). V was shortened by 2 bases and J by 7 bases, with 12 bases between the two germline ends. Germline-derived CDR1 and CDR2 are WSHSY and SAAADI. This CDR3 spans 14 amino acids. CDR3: CASSEERGNQPQHF. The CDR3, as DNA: TGCGCCAGCAGTGAGGAGAGGGGGAACCAGCCCCAGCATTTT.

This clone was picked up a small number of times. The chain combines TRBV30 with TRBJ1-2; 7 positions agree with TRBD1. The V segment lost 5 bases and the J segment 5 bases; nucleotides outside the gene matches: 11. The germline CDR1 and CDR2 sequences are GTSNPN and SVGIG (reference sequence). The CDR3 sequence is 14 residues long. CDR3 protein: CAWGTLVQGYGYTF. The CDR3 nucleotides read TGTGCCTGGGGGACGCTAGTACAGGGGTATGGCTACACCTTC.

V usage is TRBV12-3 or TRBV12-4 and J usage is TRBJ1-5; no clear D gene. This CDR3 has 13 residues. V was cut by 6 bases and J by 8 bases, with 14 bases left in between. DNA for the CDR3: TGTGCCAGCAGCCCCGACCTAGGCGAGCCCCAGCATTTT. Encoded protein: CASSPDLGEPQHF.

CDR3 protein: CASSPPGQHTDTQYF. CDR3 DNA sequence: TGTGCCAGCAGTCCCCCGGGACAACACACAGATACGCAGTATTTT. The V call is TRBV6-2 or TRBV6-3, the J call TRBJ2-3, with D tentatively TRBD1 (6 bases). Germline V gene data show CDR1 as MNHEY and CDR2 as SVGEGT. V gave up 5 bases and J gave up 2 bases, with 14 bases separating them. This CDR3 comprises 15 residues.

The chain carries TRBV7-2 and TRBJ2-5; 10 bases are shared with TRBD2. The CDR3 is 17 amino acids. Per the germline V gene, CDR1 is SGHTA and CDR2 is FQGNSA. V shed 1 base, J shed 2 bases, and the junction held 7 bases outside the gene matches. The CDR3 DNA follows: TGTGCCAGCAGCTTAGATGAGGCTAGCGGGGGACAAGAGACCCAGTACTTC. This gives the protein CASSLDEASGGQETQYF.

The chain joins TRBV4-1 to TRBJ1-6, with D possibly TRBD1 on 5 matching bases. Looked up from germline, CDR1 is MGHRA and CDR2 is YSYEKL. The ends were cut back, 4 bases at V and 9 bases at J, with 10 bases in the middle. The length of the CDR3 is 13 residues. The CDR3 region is CASSPTASSPLHF. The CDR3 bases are TGCGCCAGCAGCCCGACAGCTTCTTCACCCCTCCACTTT.

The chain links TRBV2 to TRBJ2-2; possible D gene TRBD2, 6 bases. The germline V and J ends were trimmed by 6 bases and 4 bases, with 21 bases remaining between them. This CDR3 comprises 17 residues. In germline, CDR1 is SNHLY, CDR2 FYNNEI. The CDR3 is CASSATLPGRSTGELFF. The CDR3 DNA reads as TGTGCCAGCAGCGCTACCCTTCCCGGGAGAAGCACCGGGGAGCTGTTTTTT. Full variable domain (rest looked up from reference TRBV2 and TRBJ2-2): EPEVTQTPSHQVTQMGQEVILRCVPISNHLYFYWYRQILGQKVEFLVSFYNNEISEKSEIFDDQFSVERPDGSNFTLKIRSTKLEDSAMYFCASSATLPGRSTGELFFGEGSRLTVL.